Below, one T cell receptor (beta chain) is given with its context. The target antigen is unknown. With 60 Vbeta and 13 Jbeta primers, the PCR was carried out. Generated by immunoSEQ multiplex PCR, the TCRdb table keeps only in-frame clones and is missing some. The table shows under 200,000 clones, with almost 85% occurring only once. Germline trimming cut 1 base from V and 6 bases from J; bases unmatched to any gene: 8. This CDR3 has 17 amino acids. Germline CDR1 and CDR2: SGHTA and FQGTGA. The sample belongs to a study of cytomegalovirus exposure and HLA in healthy donors. Points from the study as a whole: Later work found most CMV-associated TCR beta chains apparently HLA-restricted.

This rearrangement joins TRBV7-3 to TRBJ2-2; the match to TRBD1 covers 10 bases. Sequencing input: PBMCs. This sequence was found in a boy younger than 10 in good health and CMV-seronegative. The CDR3: CASSLNPLGQGAGELFF. CDR3 sequence (DNA): TGTGCCAGCAGCTTAAACCCCCTAGGACAGGGGGCCGGGGAGCTGTTTTTT.